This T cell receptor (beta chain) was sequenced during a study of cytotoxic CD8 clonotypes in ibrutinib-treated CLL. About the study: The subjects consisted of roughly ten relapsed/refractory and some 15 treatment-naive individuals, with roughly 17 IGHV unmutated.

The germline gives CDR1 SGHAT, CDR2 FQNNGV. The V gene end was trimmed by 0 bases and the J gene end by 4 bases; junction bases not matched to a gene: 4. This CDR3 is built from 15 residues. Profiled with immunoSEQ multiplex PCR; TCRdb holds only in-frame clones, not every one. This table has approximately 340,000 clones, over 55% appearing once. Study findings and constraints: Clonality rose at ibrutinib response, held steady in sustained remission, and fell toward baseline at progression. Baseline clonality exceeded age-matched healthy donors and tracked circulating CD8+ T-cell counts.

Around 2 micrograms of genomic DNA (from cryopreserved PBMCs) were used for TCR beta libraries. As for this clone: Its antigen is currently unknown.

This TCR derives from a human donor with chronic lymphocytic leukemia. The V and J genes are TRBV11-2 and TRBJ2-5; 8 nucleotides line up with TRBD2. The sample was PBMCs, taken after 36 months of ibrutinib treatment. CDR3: CASSLDGLAVETQYF. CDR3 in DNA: TGTGCCAGCAGCTTAGATGGACTAGCTGTAGAGACCCAGTACTTC.